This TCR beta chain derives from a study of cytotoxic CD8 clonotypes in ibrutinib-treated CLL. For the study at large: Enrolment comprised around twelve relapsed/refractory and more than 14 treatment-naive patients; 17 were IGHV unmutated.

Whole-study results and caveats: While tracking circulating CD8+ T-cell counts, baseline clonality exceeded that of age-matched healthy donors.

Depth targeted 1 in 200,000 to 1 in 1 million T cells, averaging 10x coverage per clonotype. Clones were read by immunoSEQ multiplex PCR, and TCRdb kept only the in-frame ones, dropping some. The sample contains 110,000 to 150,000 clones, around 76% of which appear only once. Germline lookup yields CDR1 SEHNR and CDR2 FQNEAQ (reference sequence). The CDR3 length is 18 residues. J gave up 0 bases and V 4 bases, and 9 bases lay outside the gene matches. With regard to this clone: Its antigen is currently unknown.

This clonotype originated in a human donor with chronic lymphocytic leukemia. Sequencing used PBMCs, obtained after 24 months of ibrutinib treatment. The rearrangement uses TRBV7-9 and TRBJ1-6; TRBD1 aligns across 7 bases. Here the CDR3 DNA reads TGTGCCAGCAGCTCAACCTCAGGGGGGAGCTCCTATAATTCACCCCTCCACTTT. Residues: CASSSTSGGSSYNSPLHF.